Below, one T cell receptor (beta chain) is given with its context. The data belong to a study of blood T cell repertoires in COVID-19. The age range of participants was about 18 to 100 years, with residence in around 22 US areas. No more than 2 weeks before study entry, exposed participants had met a case of COVID-19. The germline V gene has CDR1 MNHEY and CDR2 SVGAGI. V lost 7 bases to trimming and J lost 2 bases; unmatched junction nucleotides: 6. The CDR3 has 14 amino acids. In the authors' methods: Nucleated cell counts were estimated from reference gene primer amplification. Profiling relied on immunoSEQ multiplex PCR, and the TCRdb table lists in-frame clones only, not all of them. D and trimming come from the DNA, and the V and J calls and clone size come from that table. The table shows 200,000 to 250,000 clones, with around 90% occurring only once.

This TCR was recovered from a man under 40 who had been exposed to COVID-19. The rearrangement uses TRBV6-5 and TRBJ2-7; 9 bases are a match to TRBD2. The sample consisted of PBMCs or T cells enriched from blood (not recorded which). CDR3 region: CASKQRGAPYEQYF. Written as DNA, the CDR3 is TGTGCCAGCAAACAGCGGGGGGCCCCCTACGAGCAGTACTTC.